This is a list of T cell receptor beta chains from one sample in a study of cytomegalovirus exposure and HLA in healthy donors. Generated by immunoSEQ multiplex PCR, the TCRdb table keeps only in-frame clones and is missing some. The sample yields under 300,000 clones, 75% to 85% seen once. The material sequenced was PBMCs. These receptors were taken from a woman aged 60-70 years in good health and CMV-seropositive. CDR3s include the opening cysteine and the closing phenylalanine or tryptophan. Fields, in order: CDR3 protein, CDR3 DNA, J gene, V gene, D gene, clone size. A D gene is named only where the DNA matches it firmly. Clone size is stated in some rows and not others, as once, few, many or a class when expanded.

cdr3_aa: CASSLEASGRNRYEQYF; cdr3_nt: TGTGCCAGCAGCCTAGAAGCGAGCGGGAGGAACCGCTACGAGCAGTACTTC; j_call: TRBJ2-7; v_call: TRBV7-2; d_call: TRBD2; clone_size: NA
cdr3_aa: CAGTGVRYEQYF; cdr3_nt: TGTGCCGGGACAGGGGTCCGCTACGAGCAGTACTTC; j_call: TRBJ2-7; v_call: TRBV30; d_call: TRBD1; clone_size: NA
cdr3_aa: CASSRTGNTEAFF; cdr3_nt: TGTGCCAGCAGTCGGACAGGGAACACTGAAGCTTTCTTT; j_call: TRBJ1-1; v_call: TRBV6-4; d_call: TRBD1; clone_size: NA
cdr3_aa: CASSDRGLDTQYF; cdr3_nt: TGTGCCAGCAGTGACAGGGGGTTAGATACGCAGTATTTT; j_call: TRBJ2-3; v_call: TRBV6-1; d_call: TRBD1; clone_size: NA
cdr3_aa: CASSPRSLAGVNLYEQYF; cdr3_nt: TGTGCCAGCTCACCACGGTCGCTAGCGGGAGTCAATCTCTACGAGCAGTACTTC; j_call: TRBJ2-7; v_call: TRBV18; d_call: TRBD2; clone_size: NA
cdr3_aa: CASSFPGQGIQPQHF; cdr3_nt: TGTGCCAGCAGTTTCCCGGGACAGGGCATTCAGCCCCAGCATTTT; j_call: TRBJ1-5; v_call: TRBV6-6; d_call: TRBD1; clone_size: NA
cdr3_aa: CASSEFGLALTEQFF; cdr3_nt: TGCGCCAGCAGTGAGTTCGGGCTAGCCCTGACTGAGCAGTTCTTC; j_call: TRBJ2-1; v_call: TRBV10-1; d_call: NA; clone_size: few
cdr3_aa: CASSLNGQGYEQYF; cdr3_nt: TGTGCCAGCAGTTTAAACGGACAGGGTTACGAGCAGTACTTC; j_call: TRBJ2-7; v_call: TRBV27; d_call: TRBD1; clone_size: NA
cdr3_aa: CASRQYNEQFF; cdr3_nt: TGTGCCAGCAGACAGTACAATGAGCAGTTCTTC; j_call: TRBJ2-1; v_call: TRBV25-1; d_call: NA; clone_size: NA
cdr3_aa: CASGLWETGETQYF; cdr3_nt: TGTGCTAGTGGTTTGTGGGAGACCGGAGAGACCCAGTACTTC; j_call: TRBJ2-5; v_call: TRBV12-5; d_call: NA; clone_size: NA
cdr3_aa: CASSSSAGGRGDTQYF; cdr3_nt: TGTGCCAGCAGCTCCTCAGCGGGAGGTCGGGGGGATACGCAGTATTTT; j_call: TRBJ2-3; v_call: TRBV7-6; d_call: TRBD2; clone_size: few
cdr3_aa: CASTDRDRGNQPQHF; cdr3_nt: TGTGCCAGCACGGACAGGGATAGGGGCAATCAGCCCCAGCATTTT; j_call: TRBJ1-5; v_call: TRBV19; d_call: TRBD1; clone_size: few
cdr3_aa: CASSRGGATGELFF; cdr3_nt: TGCGCCAGCAGTCGGGGAGGGGCCACCGGGGAGCTGTTTTTT; j_call: TRBJ2-2; v_call: TRBV10-1; d_call: TRBD2; clone_size: NA
cdr3_aa: CASSRDRAGANVLTF; cdr3_nt: TGTGCCAGCAGCCGAGACAGGGCTGGGGCCAACGTCCTGACTTTC; j_call: TRBJ2-6; v_call: TRBV7-8; d_call: TRBD1; clone_size: once
cdr3_aa: CASSTFTDTQYF; cdr3_nt: TGCGCCAGCAGCACTTTCACAGATACGCAGTATTTT; j_call: TRBJ2-3; v_call: TRBV5-1; d_call: NA; clone_size: NA
cdr3_aa: CASSEWTASIGYTF; cdr3_nt: TGCGCCAGCAGCGAATGGACAGCCTCTATCGGCTACACCTTC; j_call: TRBJ1-2; v_call: TRBV5-1; d_call: NA; clone_size: few
cdr3_aa: CASLEVNQPQHF; cdr3_nt: TGTGCCAGCTTGGAGGTTAATCAGCCCCAGCATTTT; j_call: TRBJ1-5; v_call: TRBV12-1; d_call: NA; clone_size: NA
cdr3_aa: CASSQETGLAGSSYEQYF; cdr3_nt: TGCGCCAGCAGCCAAGAGACGGGACTAGCGGGTTCTTCCTACGAGCAGTACTTC; j_call: TRBJ2-7; v_call: TRBV4-1; d_call: TRBD2; clone_size: NA
cdr3_aa: CASSVYRAWGGANVLTF; cdr3_nt: TGTGCCAGCAGCGTATACAGGGCCTGGGGTGGGGCCAACGTCCTGACTTTC; j_call: TRBJ2-6; v_call: TRBV9; d_call: NA; clone_size: NA
cdr3_aa: CASRNGRASGTQYF; cdr3_nt: TGTGCCAGCAGAAACGGGAGGGCTTCTGGGACCCAGTACTTC; j_call: TRBJ2-5; v_call: TRBV7-9; d_call: TRBD2; clone_size: NA
cdr3_aa: CASSPARGTSGSSEQFF; cdr3_nt: TGTGCCAGCAGCCCAGCACGGGGGACTAGCGGGAGCAGTGAGCAGTTCTTC; j_call: TRBJ2-1; v_call: TRBV14; d_call: TRBD2; clone_size: NA
cdr3_aa: CASSFGRNTGELFF; cdr3_nt: TGTGCTAGCAGCTTTGGTAGGAACACCGGGGAGCTGTTTTTT; j_call: TRBJ2-2; v_call: TRBV7-7; d_call: NA; clone_size: few